The 18 T cell receptor beta chains below come from one sample, sequenced in a study of T cell clonality in common variable immunodeficiency. The protocol was immunoSEQ multiplex PCR, while the TCRdb copy is restricted to in-frame clones and leaves out a portion. The table lists around 32,000 clones, no singletons, with 4% to 5% in the top ten. Sequencing was carried out using peripheral blood mononuclear cells. These receptors were obtained from a person between 18 and 69 years old in good health.

A note on this clone: The CDR3 end falls 3 residues outside the read, so it is completed with the germline J gene. The rearrangement links TRBV6-2 or TRBV6-3 to TRBJ2-4, with D unclear. The CDR3 has 11 amino acids. Germline CDR1 and CDR2: MNHEY and SVGEGT. The CDR3 sequence is CASSYGSGQYF. The covered CDR3 bases are TGTGCCAGCAGTTACGGGTCGGGT.

This clone was seen at least ten times. The read ends 3 residues shy of where the CDR3 ends; the end is completed using the germline J gene. This chain uses TRBV10-1 with TRBJ2-1; TRBD1 is a possible D gene (6 bases). Germline-derived CDR1 and CDR2 are WNHNN and SYGVQD (reference sequence). This CDR3 has 17 amino acids. The V end lost 2 bases, the J end lost 6 bases, and 20 bases lay between the germline ends. This CDR3 is CASSETPSGARVNEQFF. The part of the CDR3 DNA that was read is TGCGCCAGCAGTGAGACTCCTTCAGGGGCACGAGTCAATGAG.

This clone was found a few times. CDR3 bases read: TGTGCCAGCAGGGGACAGGGGAACGAG. Amino acid sequence: CASRGQGNE. The CDR3 in full is CASRGQGNEQYF. V and J are TRBV7-2 and TRBJ2-7; TRBD1 matches 10 bases. From the germline J gene comes the end of the CDR3, since the read stops 3 residues before it. The CDR3 sequence is 12 residues long. The trim removed 6 bases at V and 5 bases at J, leaving 1 base unmatched. From germline, CDR1 is SGHTA and CDR2 FQGNSA.

This clone was detected ten times or more. The read falls 3 residues short of the CDR3 end, and the missing part is taken from the germline J gene. This chain uses TRBV5-1 with TRBJ1-5; TRBD1 agrees at 8 bases. The CDR3 spans 14 residues. V was clipped by 5 bases and J by 4 bases; unmatched bases: 5. Germline assignment: CDR1 SGHRS and CDR2 YFSETQ. The CDR3 protein is CASRSGTGNQPQHF. The sequenced part of the CDR3 DNA is TGCGCCAGCAGATCCGGGACAGGTAATCAGCCC.

This clone was found many times. The CDR3 here is CASSPAGTGDEKLFF. The sequenced part of the CDR3 DNA is TGCGCCAGCAGCCCCGCCGGGACAGGGGATGAAAAA. The chain has TRBV5-1 and TRBJ1-4, with 10 bases identical to TRBD1. The read ends 3 residues before the CDR3 terminus; that terminus is restored from the germline J gene. The CDR3 has 15 residues. V lost 4 bases and J lost 6; bases outside the gene matches: 6. Per germline, CDR1 SGHRS and CDR2 YFSETQ.

Of note for this clone: The read gets to within 3 residues of the CDR3 end, and the germline J gene fills in the rest. This chain links TRBV18 with TRBJ1-1; D may be TRBD1 (5 bases). CDR1 is KGHSH and CDR2 is LQKENI in the germline V gene. With 5 bases removed from V and 5 bases from J, the gap between germline ends came to 21 bases. The CDR3 loop spans 16 amino acids. The sequenced CDR3 bases are TGTGCCAGCTCATCGGACACTCTCGGGTACGGGACTGAA. Translating it yields CASSSDTLGYGTE. The CDR3 in its entirety is CASSSDTLGYGTEAFF.

For this clone: The read ends 3 residues shy of where the CDR3 ends; the end is completed using the germline J gene. This chain links TRBV10-3 with TRBJ2-1, with D perhaps matching TRBD2 (5 bases). Germline CDR1 reads ENHRY; CDR2 reads SYGVKD. Trimming left V 4 bases short and J 2 bases short, with 9 bases between. The CDR3 is made up of 14 amino acids. CDR3 DNA (partial): TGTGCCATCAGTGGGCTAGCACCCTACAATGAG. It encodes CAISGLAPYNE. The whole CDR3 protein is CAISGLAPYNEQFF.

In this sample, this clone turned up many times. The CDR3 is cut off 3 residues early in the read; its end comes from the germline J gene. The chain links TRBV30 to TRBJ2-3; D is uncertain. Germline V gene sequence: CDR1 GTSNPN, CDR2 SVGIG (reference sequence). There are 13 residues in the CDR3. The V end lost 5 bases, the J end lost 4 bases, and 13 bases lay between the germline ends. The CDR3 bases that were read are TGTGCCTGGGCTCCCGTAGTTGCAGATACG. It yields the protein CAWAPVVADT. The CDR3 reads in full as CAWAPVVADTQYF.

This clone occurred many times. The CDR3: CASRGTSGSSDTQYF. The covered CDR3 bases are TGTGCCAGCAGGGGGACTAGCGGGAGTTCGGATACG. The genes are TRBV6-4 and TRBJ2-3; 14 bases agree with TRBD2. The CDR3 is cut off 3 residues early in the read; its end comes from the germline J gene. Unmatched junction bases numbered 5, after V lost 6 bases and J lost 6 bases. This CDR3 region has 15 residues. The germline V gene encodes CDR1 MRHNA and CDR2 SNTAGT.

This clone was counted a few times. The CDR3 end lies 3 residues beyond the end of the read and is filled in from the germline J gene. The chain carries TRBV11-1 and TRBJ2-7, with D possibly being TRBD2 (6 bases). Looked up from germline, CDR1 is SGHAT and CDR2 is FQDESV (reference sequence). This CDR3 comprises 12 residues. Trimming took 7 bases from V and 3 from J, leaving 10 bases between them. Here the CDR3 reads CASTSEGYEQYF. The sequenced part of the CDR3 DNA is TGTGCCAGCACCTCGGAGGGCTACGAG.

The sample holds many counts of this clone. With the read ending 3 residues before the CDR3 end, the germline J gene is used to fill in that end. This chain links TRBV30 with TRBJ1-5; 7 bases match TRBD1. The germline gives CDR1 GTSNPN, CDR2 SVGIG (reference sequence). V was pared by 8 bases and J by 5 bases, with 9 bases of the junction left unmatched. The CDR3 covers 13 residues. CDR3 DNA, as far as it was read: TGTGCCGTTTCAATAGGGGGCGATCAGCCC. Translation gives CAVSIGGDQP. The whole CDR3 sequence is CAVSIGGDQPQHF.

Remarks on this clone: The CDR3 goes on 3 residues after the read ends, and that part is filled in from the germline J gene. The chain uses TRBV5-6 and TRBJ2-1; D is unresolved. Deletions cut 4 bases from V and 4 bases from J, with 3 bases between. Germline values: CDR1 SGHDT, CDR2 YYEEEE. This CDR3 spans 11 amino acids. The CDR3 DNA, read in part, is TGTGCCAGCAGCCTTTACAATGAG. It translates to CASSLYNE. The CDR3, in full, reads CASSLYNEQFF.

This clone was detected only a few times. The read finishes 3 residues shy of the CDR3 end, and the germline J gene is used to complete it. This rearrangement joins TRBV19 to TRBJ1-2; D gene uncertain. The CDR3 spans 14 residues. Per germline, CDR1 LNHDA and CDR2 SQIVND (reference sequence). The CDR3 DNA, read in part, is TGTGCCACCAGACTAGCGGGAGATAGGAATGAC. As protein: CATRLAGDRND. The CDR3 reads in full as CATRLAGDRNDYTF.

The table lists this clone with many counts. The read terminates 3 residues before the CDR3 end, so the remaining end is supplied by the germline J gene. V gene TRBV5-1 combines with J gene TRBJ2-7; D is unresolved. V was shortened by 2 bases and J by 0 bases, with 9 bases between the two germline ends. Germline V CDR1 and CDR2: SGHRS, YFSETQ. The CDR3 has 14 residues. Incomplete CDR3 DNA: TGCGCCAGCAGCTTCGAGGTGCCCTCCTACGAG. It is translated as CASSFEVPSYE. The complete CDR3 sequence is CASSFEVPSYEQYF.

This clone was seen ten or more times. The sequenced fragment ends 3 residues before the CDR3 boundary, so the rest is inferred from the germline J gene. The chain joins TRBV7-9 to TRBJ2-3; the D gene is possibly TRBD2 (6 bases). From germline, CDR1 is SEHNR and CDR2 FQNEAQ (reference sequence). The CDR3 extends over 12 amino acids. The germline V and J ends were trimmed by 0 bases and 8 bases, with 6 bases remaining between them. CDR3 loop: CASSLAGGTQYF. The part of the CDR3 DNA that was read is TGTGCCAGCAGCTTAGCGGGGGGTACG.

This clone was seen many times. The read ends 3 residues before the CDR3 terminus; that terminus is restored from the germline J gene. The V and J genes are TRBV19 and TRBJ2-1; a weak D match, TRBD1 (5 bases). Trimming took off 5 bases at V and 0 bases at J, with 14 bases between the two ends. The length of the CDR3 is 16 residues. The germline V gene has CDR1 LNHDA and CDR2 SQIVND (reference sequence). The sequenced part of the CDR3 DNA is TGTGCCAGTAGTGGTCAGGGCTTCTTCTCCTACAATGAG. Protein: CASSGQGFFSYNE. The CDR3 in full is CASSGQGFFSYNEQFF. Supplemented by reference TRBV19 and TRBJ2-1, the full variable domain reads DGGITQSPKYLFRKEGQNVTLSCEQNLNHDAMYWYRQDPGQGLRLIYYSQIVNDFQKGDIAEGYSVSREKKESFPLTVTSAQKNPTAFYLCASSGQGFFSYNEQFFGPGTRLTVL.

This clone appeared many times. The read ends 3 residues before the CDR3 terminus; that terminus is restored from the germline J gene. The chain carries TRBV19 and TRBJ1-2; weak D call: TRBD1 (5 bases). The CDR3 totals 12 residues. CDR1 LNHDA and CDR2 SQIVND come from the germline V gene (reference sequence). CDR3 bases read: TGTGCCAGTAAAGAACAGAGGGGAGGC. Protein sequence: CASKEQRGG. The complete CDR3 sequence is CASKEQRGGYTF.

This clone was observed at least ten times. The read is 3 residues too short to cover the CDR3 end, so that end is filled in from the germline J gene. This chain connects TRBV19 to TRBJ2-5; 13 bases are shared with TRBD2. Germline V lookup: CDR1 LNHDA, CDR2 SQIVND (reference sequence). The CDR3 has 18 residues. Trimming cost V 5 bases and J 4 bases; bases outside gene matches: 13. CDR3 bases read: TGTGCCAGTAGTGAGTCGGGACTAGCGGGAATGGGTGGAGAGACC. Amino acids: CASSESGLAGMGGET. The entire CDR3 reads CASSESGLAGMGGETQYF.